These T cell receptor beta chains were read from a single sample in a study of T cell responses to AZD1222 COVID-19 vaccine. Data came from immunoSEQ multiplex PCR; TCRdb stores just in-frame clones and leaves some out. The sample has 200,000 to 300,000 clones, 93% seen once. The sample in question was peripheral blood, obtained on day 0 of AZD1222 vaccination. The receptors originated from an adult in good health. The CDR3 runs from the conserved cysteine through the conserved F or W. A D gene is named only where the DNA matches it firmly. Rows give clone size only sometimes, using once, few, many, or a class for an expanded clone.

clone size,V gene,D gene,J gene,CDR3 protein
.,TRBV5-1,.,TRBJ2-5,CASSFGPQETQYF
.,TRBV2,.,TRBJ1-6,CASSSHGSPLHF
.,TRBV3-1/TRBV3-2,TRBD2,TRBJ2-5,CASSHAGGPETQYF
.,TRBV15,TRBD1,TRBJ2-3,CATSGRQGSVSDTQYF
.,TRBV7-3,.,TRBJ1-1,CASSLTSGRNTEAFF
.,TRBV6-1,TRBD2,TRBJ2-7,CASSEGAAGAYEQYF
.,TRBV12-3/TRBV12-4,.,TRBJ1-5,CASSLRGQPQHF
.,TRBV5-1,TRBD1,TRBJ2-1,CASSYRDRSYNEQFF
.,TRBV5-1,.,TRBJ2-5,CASSPGGTAQETQYF
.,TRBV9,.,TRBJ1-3,CASSVTGNTIYF
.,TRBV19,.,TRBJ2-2,CASTELTGELFF
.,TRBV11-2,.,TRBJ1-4,CASSLGFNEKLFF
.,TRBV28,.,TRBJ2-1,CASSLVTALYNEQFF
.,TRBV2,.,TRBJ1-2,CASSLRLPDGYTF
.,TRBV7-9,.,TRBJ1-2,CASSLDSSYGYTF
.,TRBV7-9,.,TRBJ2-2,CASGRSAGELFF
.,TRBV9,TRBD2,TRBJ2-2,CASSLVPGLNTGELFF
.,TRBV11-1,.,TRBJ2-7,CASSLADEQYF
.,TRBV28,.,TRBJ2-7,CASTDGNKIYEQYF
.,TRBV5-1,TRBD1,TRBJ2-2,CASSLRGTGIGELFF
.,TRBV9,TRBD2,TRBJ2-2,CASSSLAGGDTGELFF
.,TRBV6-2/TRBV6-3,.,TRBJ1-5,CASSPQGSQPQHF
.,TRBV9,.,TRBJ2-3,CASSVAGARTDTQYF
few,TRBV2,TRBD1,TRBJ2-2,CASSGLDREDTGELFF
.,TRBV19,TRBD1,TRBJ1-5,CASSIPSQGTRPQHF
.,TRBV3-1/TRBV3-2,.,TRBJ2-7,CASGGGQYF
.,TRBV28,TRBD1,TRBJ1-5,CASSRPGTGGGQPQHF
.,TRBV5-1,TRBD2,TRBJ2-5,CASSLVVSGKETQYF
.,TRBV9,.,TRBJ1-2,CASSTRDSYGYTF
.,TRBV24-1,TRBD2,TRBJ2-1,CATSGASGGPNEQFF
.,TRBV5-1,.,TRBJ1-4,CASSGPGDEKLFF
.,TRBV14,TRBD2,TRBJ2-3,CASSQDLWRGGQDTQYF
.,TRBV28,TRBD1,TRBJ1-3,CAIQGWGNTIYF
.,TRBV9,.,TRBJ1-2,CASSVGGDLNYGYTF
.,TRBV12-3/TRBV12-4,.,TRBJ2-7,CASLRTETYEQYF
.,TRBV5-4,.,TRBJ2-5,CASSLGQLQETQYF
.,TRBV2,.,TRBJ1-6,CASSGRSPLHF
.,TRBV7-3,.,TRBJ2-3,CASSLRVRGASDTQYF
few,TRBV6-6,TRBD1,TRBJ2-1,CASRFSDRGLNEQFF
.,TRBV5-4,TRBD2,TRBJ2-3,CASSSRTSGRIDTQYF